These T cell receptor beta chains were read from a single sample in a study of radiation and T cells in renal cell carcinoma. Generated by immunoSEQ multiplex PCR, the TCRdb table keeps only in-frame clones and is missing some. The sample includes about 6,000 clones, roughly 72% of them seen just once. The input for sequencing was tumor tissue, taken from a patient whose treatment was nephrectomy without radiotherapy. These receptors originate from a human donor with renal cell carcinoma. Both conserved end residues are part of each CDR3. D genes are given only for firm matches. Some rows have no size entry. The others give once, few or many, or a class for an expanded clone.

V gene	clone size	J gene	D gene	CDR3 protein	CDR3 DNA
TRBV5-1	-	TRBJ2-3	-	CASSPSGRLGHTDTQYF	TGCGCCAGCAGCCCCTCCGGCCGTTTGGGGCACACAGATACGCAGTATTTT
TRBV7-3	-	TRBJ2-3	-	CASSSDFTDTQYF	TGTGCCAGCAGCTCCGACTTCACAGATACGCAGTATTTT
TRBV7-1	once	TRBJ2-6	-	CASSPTGTANVLTF	TGTGCCAGCAGCCCAACAGGGACTGCCAACGTCCTGACTTTC
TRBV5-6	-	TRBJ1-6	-	CASSLSQLHSPLHF	TGTGCCAGCAGCTTGTCACAGCTCCATTCACCCCTCCACTTT
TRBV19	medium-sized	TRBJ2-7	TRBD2	CASSMTSGTLTYEQYF	TGTGCCAGTAGTATGACTAGCGGGACGTTAACCTACGAGCAGTACTTC
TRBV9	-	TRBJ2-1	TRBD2	CASSLGLGTSGRHNEQFF	TGTGCCAGCAGCCTGGGACTGGGGACTAGCGGGAGGCACAATGAGCAGTTCTTC
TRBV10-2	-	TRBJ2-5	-	CASSWGPPGETQYF	TGCGCCAGCAGCTGGGGACCCCCGGGGGAGACCCAGTACTTC
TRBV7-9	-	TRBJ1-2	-	CASSLSYYGYTF	TGTGCCAGCAGCTTGTCCTACTATGGCTACACCTTC
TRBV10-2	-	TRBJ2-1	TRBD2	CASRSAGVGGNEQFF	TGCGCCAGCAGATCCGCGGGAGTTGGTGGCAATGAGCAGTTCTTC
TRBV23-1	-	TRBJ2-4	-	CAIAIGAGDDKNIQYF	TGCGCCATCGCCATCGGGGCAGGGGATGACAAAAACATTCAGTACTTC
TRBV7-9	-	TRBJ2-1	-	CASSLGAGLEQFF	TGTGCCAGCAGCTTAGGGGCCGGGCTTGAGCAGTTCTTC
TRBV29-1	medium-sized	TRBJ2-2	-	CSGANTGELFF	TGCAGCGGAGCGAACACCGGGGAGCTGTTTTTT
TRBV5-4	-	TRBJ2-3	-	CASSPRPGSADTQYF	TGTGCCAGCAGCCCTAGACCGGGGTCCGCAGATACGCAGTATTTT
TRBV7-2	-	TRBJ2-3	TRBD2	CASSSKREYSTDTQYF	TGTGCCAGCAGCTCCAAGCGGGAGTATAGCACAGATACGCAGTATTTT
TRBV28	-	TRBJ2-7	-	CASSDLPRTVTYEQYF	TGTGCCAGCAGCGACCTCCCACGGACTGTTACCTACGAGCAGTACTTC
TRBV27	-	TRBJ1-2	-	CASSLSGDRTRYGYTF	TGTGCCAGCAGTTTATCGGGCGATAGGACGCGCTATGGCTACACCTTC
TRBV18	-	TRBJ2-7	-	CASSPAANYEQYF	TGTGCCAGCTCACCCGCAGCTAACTACGAGCAGTACTTC
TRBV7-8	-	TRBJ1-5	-	CASSLFLGPDQPQHF	TGTGCCAGCAGCTTATTTTTAGGGCCGGACCAGCCCCAGCATTTT
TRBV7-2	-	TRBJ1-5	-	CASSLDGTQPQHF	TGTGCCAGCAGCTTAGACGGGACGCAGCCCCAGCATTTT
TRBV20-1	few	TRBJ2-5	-	CSAALSETQYF	TGCAGTGCCGCGCTGTCGGAGACCCAGTACTTC
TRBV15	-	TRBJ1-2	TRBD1	CATSRGRDSYGYTF	TGTGCCACCAGCAGAGGCCGGGACAGCTATGGCTACACCTTC
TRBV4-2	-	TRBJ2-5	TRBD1	CASSQDLWPPRDRGLETQYF	TGTGCCAGCAGCCAAGATCTTTGGCCACCCCGGGACAGGGGGCTTGAGACCCAGTACTTC
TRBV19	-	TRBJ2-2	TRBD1	CASSITPGQGTGELFF	TGTGCCAGTAGTATAACCCCCGGACAGGGGACCGGGGAGCTGTTTTTT